The 32 T cell receptor beta chains presented below share a single source sample, sequenced in a study of blood T cell repertoires in COVID-19. Some clones are missing from TCRdb's copy, which holds only in-frame ones; the method was immunoSEQ multiplex PCR. This sample carries about 80,000 clones, roughly 80% of them seen once, and the ten largest clones take around a third. Sequenced material: peripheral blood. These receptors were obtained from a woman between 65 and 79 years old with acute or convalescent COVID-19.

The gene calls are TRBV27 and TRBJ2-6; D perhaps matches TRBD1 (6 bases). This CDR3 comprises 19 residues. The germline gives CDR1 MNHEY, CDR2 SMNVEV (reference sequence). V was trimmed by 0 bases and J by 2 bases, leaving 17 bases between them. The CDR3 bases are TGTGCCAGCAGTTTATCCTATGATTTAACAGGGCCTGGGGCCAACGTCCTGACTTTC. Its protein is CASSLSYDLTGPGANVLTF.

V and J are TRBV14 and TRBJ2-5; tentative D call: TRBD2 (6 bases). Germline V gene data show CDR1 as SGHDN and CDR2 as FVKESK. V lost 4 bases and J 4 bases, leaving 13 bases between the germline ends. The CDR3 totals 14 residues. The CDR3 sequence: CASSLIGGLETQYF. The DNA of the CDR3 is TGTGCCAGCAGCCTAATCGGGGGATTAGAGACCCAGTACTTC.

The V call is TRBV7-9, the J call TRBJ1-1; D is possibly TRBD1 (6 bases). The length of the CDR3 is 14 residues. V was shortened by 3 bases and J by 5 bases, with 13 bases between the two germline ends. Germline V gives CDR1 SEHNR, CDR2 FQNEAQ (reference sequence). CDR3 region: CASSFGTTKTEAFF. The CDR3 nucleotides read TGTGCCAGCAGCTTCGGGACAACGAAAACTGAAGCTTTCTTT. The full variable domain, its missing parts supplied by reference TRBV7-9 and TRBJ1-1, is DTGVSQNPRHKITKRGQNVTFRCDPISEHNRLYWYRQTLGQGPEFLTYFQNEAQLEKSRLLSDRFSAERPKGSFSTLEIQRTEQGDSAMYLCASSFGTTKTEAFFGQGTRLTVV.

The J gene is TRBJ2-7, the V gene TRBV28, with 7 bases identical to TRBD1. The germline gives CDR1 MDHEN, CDR2 SYDVKM. The CDR3 length is 15 residues. V gave up 5 bases and J gave up 0 bases; unmatched junction bases: 7. This chain's CDR3 is CASSKNRGFSYEQYF. The CDR3 DNA sequence: TGTGCCAGCAGTAAGAACAGGGGTTTCTCCTACGAGCAGTACTTC.

The V gene is TRBV6-2 or TRBV6-3, the J gene TRBJ1-1, with D maybe TRBD1 (6 bases). This CDR3 is built from 15 residues. From germline, CDR1 is MNHEY and CDR2 SVGEGT. V was pared by 2 bases and J by 4 bases, with 14 bases between. The CDR3 DNA reads TGTGCCAGCAGTTACGGACAGATCTGGGGCACTGAAGCTTTCTTT. This encodes CASSYGQIWGTEAFF.

In DNA, the CDR3 is TGTGCCAGCAGCGTCAACTACAATGAGCAGTTCTTC. It specifies CASSVNYNEQFF. The chain has TRBV3-1 (or the pseudogene TRBV3-2) and TRBJ2-1; no definite D call. The V and J ends lost 5 bases and 3 bases respectively, with 5 bases between them. Germline CDR1 is LGHDT and CDR2 is YNNKEL (reference sequence). The CDR3 has 12 amino acids.

The chain carries TRBV7-3 and TRBJ2-7; TRBD2 matches at 9 bases. The CDR3 loop spans 15 amino acids. After removal of 7 bases from V and 3 bases from J, the junction contained 10 bases not matched to a gene. Germline V CDR1 and CDR2: SGHTA, FQGTGA. This CDR3 reads CASTRLAERFYEQYF. The CDR3 DNA reads TGTGCCAGCACCAGACTAGCGGAGCGTTTCTACGAGCAGTACTTC. The full variable domain, completed using reference TRBV7-3 and TRBJ2-7, is GAGVSQTPSNKVTEKGKYVELRCDPISGHTALYWYRQSLGQGPEFLIYFQGTGAADDSGLPNDRFFAVRPEGSVSTLKIQRTERGDSAVYLCASTRLAERFYEQYFGPGTRLTVT.

This clone was observed a few times. The chain has TRBV25-1 and TRBJ1-2; D is perhaps TRBD1 (5 bases). Germline CDR1 MGHDK, CDR2 SYGVNS. The CDR3 contains 18 residues. With 3 bases removed from V and 7 bases from J, the gap between germline ends came to 27 bases. The CDR3 sequence: CASSDRFSRDGGVFGYTF. CDR3 nucleotide sequence: TGTGCCAGCAGTGATCGATTTTCTCGGGACGGAGGGGTCTTTGGCTACACCTTC.

This clone has a handful of counts. This chain joins TRBV4-1 and TRBJ1-5, with 7 positions matching TRBD1. The CDR3 covers 14 residues. V shed 2 bases and J 5 bases; nucleotides not matched to a gene: 3. CDR1 is MGHRA and CDR2 is YSYEKL in the germline V gene. This chain's CDR3 is CASSQTGVDQPQHF. CDR3 bases: TGCGCCAGCAGCCAAACAGGGGTGGATCAGCCCCAGCATTTT.

The chain has TRBV28 and TRBJ2-7; 7 nucleotides align to TRBD2. Trimming cost V 6 bases and J 7 bases; bases outside gene matches: 9. This CDR3 is built from 13 residues. Germline assignment: CDR1 MDHEN and CDR2 SYDVKM. The CDR3 region has the DNA TGTGCCAGCAGGAGCGGGGCCAGGTTGGAGCAGTACTTC. This translates into CASRSGARLEQYF.

This chain uses TRBV4-1 with TRBJ1-1, with a tentative D call TRBD1 (6 bases). CDR3 length equals 16 residues. Trimming stripped 0 bases from V and 3 bases from J, with 14 bases between. Germline loops: CDR1 MGHRA, CDR2 YSYEKL. The CDR3 protein is CASSQEGGTTYTEAFF. The DNA for the CDR3 is TGCGCCAGCAGCCAAGAGGGGGGGACAACCTACACTGAAGCTTTCTTT.

The J gene is TRBJ1-2, the V gene TRBV5-1; D unresolved. This CDR3 is built from 15 residues. Germline V gene lookup returns CDR1 SGHRS and CDR2 YFSETQ. Trimming left V 0 bases short and J 3 bases short, with 12 bases between. This CDR3 is CASSLDTYNDYGYTF. For the CDR3, the DNA is TGCGCCAGCAGCTTGGACACATACAACGACTATGGCTACACCTTC.

The chain uses TRBV4-2 and TRBJ2-3; 7 bases align to TRBD2. This CDR3 has 17 residues. Germline V gives CDR1 LGHNA, CDR2 YNFKEQ. The junction had 10 bases not matched to a gene; V was cut back by 0 bases and J by 4 bases. This CDR3 is CASSQDWESSGADTQYF. Written as DNA, the CDR3 is TGTGCCAGCAGCCAAGATTGGGAGTCGAGCGGGGCAGATACGCAGTATTTT.

The chain is built from TRBV6-6 and TRBJ2-4; TRBD1 might be the D (6 bases). The V gene's germline CDR1 is MNHNY and CDR2 SVGAGI (reference sequence). The CDR3 is made up of 15 amino acids. Trimming pared 2 bases from V and 0 bases from J, leaving 8 bases between. CDR3 DNA: TGTGCCAGCAGTTACCTGACAGGAGCCAAAAACATTCAGTACTTC. It codes for CASSYLTGAKNIQYF.

The CDR3 here is CASSVGQGVGYEQYF. Written as DNA, the CDR3 is TGTGCCAGCAGCGTAGGACAGGGAGTGGGGTACGAGCAGTACTTC. This chain joins TRBV9 and TRBJ2-7; 7 bases fit TRBD1. This CDR3 has 15 residues. V dropped 0 bases and J dropped 4; count of bases not matched to a gene: 7. Germline assignment: CDR1 SGDLS and CDR2 YYNGEE.

This clone occurred a few times. The chain recombines TRBV18 with TRBJ1-6, with 7 positions matching TRBD1. In germline, CDR1 is KGHSH, CDR2 LQKENI. V trimming: 3 bases; J trimming: 7 bases; junction bases outside the gene matches: 6. The CDR3 totals 15 residues. For the CDR3, the DNA is TGTGCCAGCTCACCCTGGGCAGGGGGAAATTCACCCCTCCACTTT. Protein product: CASSPWAGGNSPLHF.

The chain has TRBV19 and TRBJ1-5; 8 bases are a match to TRBD1. Per germline, CDR1 LNHDA and CDR2 SQIVND (reference sequence). The V and J ends lost 10 bases and 6 bases, in that order; junction bases with no gene match: 11. The CDR3 spans 14 residues. CDR3 loop: CATEGTGGFQPQHF. In nucleotides, the CDR3 is TGTGCCACCGAGGGGACAGGAGGTTTTCAGCCCCAGCATTTT. Based on the CDR3 plus reference TRBV19 and TRBJ1-5, the full variable domain is DGGITQSPKYLFRKEGQNVTLSCEQNLNHDAMYWYRQDPGQGLRLIYYSQIVNDFQKGDIAEGYSVSREKKESFPLTVTSAQKNPTAFYLCATEGTGGFQPQHFGDGTRLSIL.

This chain links TRBV2 with TRBJ2-3; 10 positions agree with TRBD2. With V trimmed by 7 bases and J by 5 bases, 6 bases remained unmatched. The CDR3 has 14 residues. CDR1 SNHLY and CDR2 FYNNEI come from the germline V gene. This chain's CDR3 is CASTLAGAVDTQYF. Written as DNA, the CDR3 is TGTGCCAGCACCCTAGCGGGAGCTGTAGATACGCAGTATTTT.

By sample share, this clone is medium-sized. The CDR3 nucleotides read TGCAGTGCTAGTCCTGGCACCTACAATGAGCAGTTCTTC. Amino acid sequence: CSASPGTYNEQFF. The chain joins TRBV20-1 to TRBJ2-1; D not resolved. The germline V gene encodes CDR1 DFQATT and CDR2 SNEGSKA (reference sequence). Trimming left V 3 bases short and J 2 bases short, with 8 bases between. The CDR3 has 13 amino acids.

This clone came up a few times. The V and J genes are TRBV24-1 and TRBJ1-5; 7 bases are a match to TRBD1. J was trimmed by 1 base and V by 6 bases; bases with no gene match: 2. The V gene's germline CDR1 is KGHDR and CDR2 SFDVKD. This CDR3 has 14 residues. The CDR3 DNA reads as TGTGCCACCAGTCGACAGGGAAGCAATCAGCCCCAGCATTTT. Protein sequence: CATSRQGSNQPQHF.

In its sample, this clone was seen once. The gene calls are TRBV5-1 and TRBJ2-5, with TRBD1 matching over 7 bases. The trim removed 5 bases at V and 3 bases at J, leaving 7 bases unmatched. Germline assignment: CDR1 SGHRS and CDR2 YFSETQ. The CDR3 length is 14 residues. CDR3 bases: TGCGCCAGCAGTCCAAGACAGGGAAAAGAGACCCAGTACTTC. This encodes CASSPRQGKETQYF.

The chain combines TRBV7-8 with TRBJ2-6; TRBD2 agrees at 10 bases. The CDR3 has 18 amino acids. The trim removed 6 bases at V and 0 bases at J, leaving 8 bases unmatched. In germline, CDR1 is SGHVS, CDR2 FQNEAQ. DNA for the CDR3: TGTGCCAGCAGACCACTAGCGGGAACTTTCTCTGGGGCCAACGTCCTGACTTTC. Translated: CASRPLAGTFSGANVLTF.

The chain has TRBV6-5 and TRBJ2-5, with D perhaps matching TRBD2 (6 bases). Germline V gene sequence: CDR1 MNHEY, CDR2 SVGAGI. V shed 8 bases and J shed 2 bases, with 9 bases lying between them. The length of the CDR3 is 12 residues. The DNA of the CDR3 is TGTGCCAGCCGGGGGATGCAAGAGACCCAGTACTTC. Translation gives CASRGMQETQYF.

The chain has TRBV7-9 and TRBJ2-2; D might be TRBD2 (5 bases). With 5 bases removed from V and 0 bases from J, the gap between germline ends came to 13 bases. This CDR3 comprises 16 residues. CDR1 and CDR2 from the germline V gene are SEHNR and FQNEAQ (reference sequence). CDR3 loop: CASSPRAEANTGELFF. CDR3 nucleotide sequence: TGTGCCAGCAGCCCCAGAGCGGAAGCGAACACCGGGGAGCTGTTTTTT.

The chain links TRBV19 to TRBJ2-3, with D possibly being TRBD2 (6 bases). The CDR3 has 15 amino acids. Trimming pared 5 bases from V and 0 bases from J, leaving 12 bases between. Germline-derived CDR1 and CDR2 are LNHDA and SQIVND (reference sequence). CDR3 DNA: TGTGCCAGTAGTCTAACTAGCCGGAGCACAGATACGCAGTATTTT. Its protein product is CASSLTSRSTDTQYF. The full variable domain, in which reference TRBV19 and TRBJ2-3 provide the parts outside the CDR3, is DGGITQSPKYLFRKEGQNVTLSCEQNLNHDAMYWYRQDPGQGLRLIYYSQIVNDFQKGDIAEGYSVSREKKESFPLTVTSAQKNPTAFYLCASSLTSRSTDTQYFGPGTRLTVL.

The chain is built from TRBV7-2 and TRBJ2-3, with 8 positions matching TRBD1. This CDR3 has 16 amino acids. Germline values: CDR1 SGHTA, CDR2 FQGNSA. The V segment lost 7 bases and the J segment 5 bases; nucleotides outside the gene matches: 14. The CDR3 here is CASTLLGQGAQDTQYF. DNA of the CDR3: TGTGCCAGCACGCTTTTAGGGCAGGGGGCGCAAGATACGCAGTATTTT.

The chain has TRBV25-1 and TRBJ2-7; D may be TRBD2 (6 bases). Germline CDR1 and CDR2: MGHDK and SYGVNS. CDR3 length equals 14 residues. The germline V and J ends were trimmed by 3 bases and 3 bases, with 12 bases remaining between them. The CDR3: CASSESGSLYEQYF. Here the CDR3 DNA reads TGTGCCAGCAGTGAGAGCGGGTCACTCTACGAGCAGTACTTC.

The chain has TRBV5-1 and TRBJ2-1; 16 nucleotides match TRBD2. The junction had 8 bases not matched to a gene; V was cut back by 4 bases and J by 4 bases. Germline lookup yields CDR1 SGHRS and CDR2 YFSETQ. The CDR3 sequence is 18 residues long. The CDR3 bases are TGCGCCAGCAGCCCGGGTGCGGGACTAGCGGGAGGGTACAATGAGCAGTTCTTC. It yields the protein CASSPGAGLAGGYNEQFF.

This clone was detected once. The chain combines TRBV29-1 with TRBJ2-3; 12 nucleotides line up with TRBD2. V was pared by 1 base and J by 5 bases, with 7 bases of the junction left unmatched. Per germline, CDR1 SQVTM and CDR2 ANQGSEA. This CDR3 is 16 amino acids long. CDR3 loop: CSVEGGLAGGGDTQYF. In nucleotides, the CDR3 is TGCAGCGTTGAAGGGGGACTAGCGGGCGGTGGAGATACGCAGTATTTT.

This clone was seen once. The DNA of the CDR3 is TGCGCCAGCAGCTCAACAGGGATGGAGCAGTACTTC. Residues: CASSSTGMEQYF. The chain carries TRBV5-1 and TRBJ2-7; D possibly corresponds to TRBD1 (6 bases). The germline V gene has CDR1 SGHRS and CDR2 YFSETQ. Trimming pared 3 bases from V and 7 bases from J, leaving 11 bases between. The CDR3 consists of 12 residues.

The chain carries TRBV4-1 and TRBJ1-3; perhaps TRBD1 as D (6 bases). Germline CDR1 is MGHRA and CDR2 is YSYEKL. Trimming shortened V by 1 base and J by 4 bases, and 8 bases separated the two germline ends. The CDR3 extends over 14 amino acids. DNA of the CDR3: TGCGCCAGCAGCCAAGTTACAGGGGGAAACACCATATATTTT. It translates to CASSQVTGGNTIYF.

The rearrangement joins TRBV7-8 to TRBJ2-7; 9 positions agree with TRBD2. CDR1 SGHVS and CDR2 FQNEAQ come from the germline V gene. The CDR3 runs to 18 residues. V gave up 1 base and J gave up 5 bases; unmatched junction bases: 15. CDR3 bases: TGTGCCAGCAGCTTAGTAGGGGAACTGACTAGCGGCCTCCACGAGCAGTACTTC. It encodes CASSLVGELTSGLHEQYF.